These T cell receptor beta chains were read from a single sample in a study of T cell responses to AZD1222 COVID-19 vaccine. TCRdb's copy holds only in-frame clones and misses some; the assay was immunoSEQ multiplex PCR. The sample consists of some 150,000 clones, approximately 90% of them appearing once. The sequences come from peripheral blood, collected 28 days after the second AZD1222 dose. The receptors here all came from an adult who received the AZD1222 COVID-19 vaccine. CDR3s include the opening cysteine and the closing phenylalanine or tryptophan. Fields, in order: J gene, CDR3 length, V gene, clone size, D gene, CDR3 protein, CDR3 DNA. D genes are given only for firm matches. The size entry is marked missing in some rows and otherwise reads once, few, many or a size class.

TRBJ1-1 | 15 | TRBV6-5 | once | TRBD1 | CASGIDRGLGTEAFF | TGTGCCAGCGGAATCGACAGGGGTTTGGGCACTGAAGCTTTCTTT
TRBJ2-1 | 15 | TRBV5-4 | . | TRBD2 | CASSRRLAGVYEQFF | TGTGCCAGCAGCCGACGACTAGCGGGAGTGTATGAGCAGTTCTTC
TRBJ1-1 | 14 | TRBV11-2 | . | . | CASSPRTGNTEAFF | TGTGCCAGCAGCCCTCGGACGGGGAACACTGAAGCTTTCTTT
TRBJ1-2 | 16 | TRBV3-1/TRBV3-2 | . | . | CASSPSGRRGSYGYTF | TGTGCCAGCAGCCCTTCTGGCAGGAGGGGGTCCTATGGCTACACCTTC
TRBJ1-1 | 13 | TRBV29-1 | . | . | CSVGIRRNTEAFF | TGCAGCGTTGGAATCAGGAGGAACACTGAAGCTTTCTTT
TRBJ2-1 | 12 | TRBV13 | . | . | CASRGRNNEQFF | TGTGCCAGCAGGGGAAGGAACAATGAGCAGTTCTTC
TRBJ2-1 | 15 | TRBV14 | . | . | CASSQDRIGRNEQFF | TGTGCCAGCAGCCAAGATCGGATAGGCCGCAATGAGCAGTTCTTC
TRBJ1-2 | 14 | TRBV6-5 | . | . | CASSPGGSNYGYTF | TGTGCCAGCAGCCCGGGGGGGTCTAACTATGGCTACACCTTC
TRBJ1-1 | 16 | TRBV7-9 | . | . | CASSLLPSDGDTEAFF | TGTGCCAGCAGCTTACTTCCGTCGGATGGAGACACTGAAGCTTTCTTT
TRBJ2-7 | 16 | TRBV2 | . | . | CASRLRRLESSYEQYF | TGTGCCAGCAGGTTGAGAAGACTCGAGAGCTCCTACGAGCAGTACTTC
TRBJ2-1 | 14 | TRBV27 | once | TRBD1 | CASGGQSSYNEQFF | TGTGCCAGCGGGGGACAGAGCTCCTACAATGAGCAGTTCTTC
TRBJ2-1 | 15 | TRBV5-4 | . | . | CASSSLASSYNEQFF | TGTGCCAGCAGCTCCCTAGCCTCTTCCTACAATGAGCAGTTCTTC
TRBJ1-1 | 13 | TRBV13 | . | . | CASSRVQSPEAFF | TGTGCCAGCAGCCGAGTTCAATCCCCTGAAGCTTTCTTT
TRBJ1-6 | 13 | TRBV2 | few | . | CASSQTDNSPLHF | TGTGCCAGCAGTCAGACTGATAATTCACCCCTCCACTTT
TRBJ2-5 | 15 | TRBV5-5 | . | TRBD2 | CASSPLAGATGTQYF | TGTGCCAGCAGCCCCTTAGCGGGGGCAACAGGGACCCAGTACTTC
TRBJ1-5 | 14 | TRBV6-5 | once | . | CASSYSGNNQPQHF | TGTGCCAGCAGTTACTCAGGGAATAATCAGCCCCAGCATTTT
TRBJ1-5 | 15 | TRBV2 | . | TRBD1 | CASSEDRGKDQPQHF | TGTGCCAGCAGTGAGGACAGGGGAAAGGATCAGCCCCAGCATTTT
TRBJ2-1 | 11 | TRBV9 | once | . | CASSVANEQFF | TGTGCCAGCAGCGTGGCGAATGAGCAGTTCTTC
TRBJ2-1 | 13 | TRBV7-9 | . | TRBD2 | CASSFWTSDEQFF | TGTGCCAGCAGCTTCTGGACTAGTGATGAGCAGTTCTTC
TRBJ1-1 | 11 | TRBV20-1 | . | . | CSARDYSEAFF | TGCAGTGCTAGAGACTACAGCGAAGCTTTCTTT
TRBJ1-1 | 14 | TRBV5-1 | . | . | CASSLEGIETEAFF | TGCGCCAGCAGCTTGGAAGGGATTGAGACTGAAGCTTTCTTT
TRBJ1-2 | 16 | TRBV9 | . | TRBD1 | CASSFRTGLSNYGYTF | TGTGCCAGCAGCTTTCGGACAGGCTTGTCTAACTATGGCTACACCTTC
TRBJ2-2 | 14 | TRBV5-1 | . | TRBD1 | CASSTGGEAGELFF | TGCGCCAGCAGCACAGGGGGCGAGGCCGGGGAGCTGTTTTTT
TRBJ2-3 | 14 | TRBV7-9 | . | . | CASSSRVLTDTQYF | TGTGCCAGCAGTTCCCGGGTCCTCACAGATACGCAGTATTTT
TRBJ1-5 | 14 | TRBV2 | once | . | CASSVSDSNQPQHF | TGTGCCAGCAGTGTCAGTGATAGCAATCAGCCCCAGCATTTT
TRBJ1-3 | 16 | TRBV6-5 | . | . | CASSYSTASSGNTIYF | TGTGCCAGCAGTTACTCGACGGCAAGCTCTGGAAACACCATATATTTT
TRBJ2-1 | 12 | TRBV7-3 | . | . | CASSRGGGEQFF | TGTGCCAGCAGCCGAGGGGGTGGTGAGCAGTTCTTC
TRBJ2-5 | 16 | TRBV5-1 | . | TRBD2 | CASSLGGGLAKETQYF | TGCGCCAGCAGCTTGGGGGGCGGACTAGCGAAAGAGACCCAGTACTTC
TRBJ1-5 | 14 | TRBV2 | . | TRBD1 | CASRGTGEAQPQHF | TGTGCCAGCAGAGGGACAGGGGAGGCTCAGCCCCAGCATTTT
TRBJ1-4 | 15 | TRBV7-2 | . | TRBD1 | CASSLTGDGYEKLFF | TGTGCCAGCAGCTTAACAGGGGACGGATACGAAAAACTGTTTTTT
TRBJ1-5 | 13 | TRBV12-3/TRBV12-4 | . | . | CASSLLDSQPQHF | TGTGCCAGCAGTTTATTGGACAGTCAGCCCCAGCATTTT
TRBJ1-2 | 14 | TRBV5-6 | . | . | CASRGAGGARGYTF | TGTGCCAGCAGGGGTGCGGGGGGCGCACGAGGCTACACCTTC
TRBJ1-6 | 12 | TRBV6-5 | . | . | CASSFRNSPLHF | TGTGCCAGCAGCTTCCGGAATTCACCCCTCCACTTT
TRBJ1-1 | 14 | TRBV5-1 | . | . | CASSPTDLNTEAFF | TGCGCCAGCAGTCCGACGGATTTGAACACTGAAGCTTTCTTT
TRBJ1-1 | 13 | TRBV12-3/TRBV12-4 | . | TRBD1 | CASGLTGDTEAFF | TGTGCCAGCGGACTTACAGGGGACACTGAAGCTTTCTTT
TRBJ2-5 | 15 | TRBV5-1 | . | . | CASSPYPGLQETQYF | TGCGCCAGCAGCCCGTACCCGGGTCTTCAAGAGACCCAGTACTTC
TRBJ1-3 | 15 | TRBV6-5 | once | . | CASSYGRTSGNTIYF | TGTGCCAGCAGTTACGGACGGACTTCTGGAAACACCATATATTTT
TRBJ1-5 | 19 | TRBV11-2 | . | TRBD1 | CASSLERDRESCGNQPQHF | TGTGCCAGCAGCTTAGAGAGGGACAGGGAGTCCTGTGGCAATCAGCCCCAGCATTTT
TRBJ2-7 | 13 | TRBV7-9 | . | . | CASSSRGYYEQYF | TGTGCCAGCAGCTCCCGGGGGTACTACGAGCAGTACTTC
TRBJ2-1 | 14 | TRBV11-2 | . | . | CASSLEGLSLGQFF | TGTGCCAGCAGCTTAGAAGGACTATCTTTAGGGCAGTTCTTC
TRBJ1-1 | 13 | TRBV7-9 | . | . | CASSFWGRTEAFF | TGTGCCAGCAGCTTTTGGGGTAGGACTGAAGCTTTCTTT
TRBJ2-7 | 12 | TRBV28 | few | . | CATRGRLYEQYF | TGTGCCACCCGGGGACGCCTCTACGAGCAGTACTTC
TRBJ2-1 | 15 | TRBV27 | . | TRBD2 | CATVGRVSGVYEQFF | TGTGCCACCGTGGGCAGGGTTAGCGGGGTCTATGAGCAGTTCTTC
TRBJ1-4 | 13 | TRBV7-6 | . | . | CASSSRETEKLFF | TGTGCCAGCAGCTCACGGGAGACTGAAAAACTGTTTTTT
TRBJ2-1 | 14 | TRBV7-2 | . | TRBD1 | CASSPQGGLNEQFF | TGTGCCAGCAGCCCACAGGGGGGACTGAATGAGCAGTTCTTC
TRBJ2-1 | 14 | TRBV5-6 | . | . | CASSRWWPYNEQFF | TGTGCCAGCAGCCGTTGGTGGCCCTACAATGAGCAGTTCTTC